These T cell receptor beta chains were read from a single sample in a study of cytomegalovirus exposure and HLA in healthy donors. Method: immunoSEQ multiplex PCR; TCRdb's copy keeps in-frame clones and lacks some. Reported are about 41,000 clones; the ten largest clones contain 6.2%. The sample taken for sequencing was PBMCs. These receptors all stem from a man aged 25 to 40 in good health and CMV-seronegative. CDR3s include the opening cysteine and the closing phenylalanine or tryptophan. D genes are given only for firm matches.

j_call | d_call | v_call | cdr3_nt | cdr3_aa
TRBJ1-1 | - | TRBV19 | TGTGCCAGTAAGGTTGAGGGCGGAATGAACACTGAAGCTTTCTTT | CASKVEGGMNTEAFF
TRBJ2-1 | TRBD1 | TRBV18 | TGTGCCAGCTCACCGGGACAGGGACTGAAAGCCAATGAGCAGTTCTTC | CASSPGQGLKANEQFF
TRBJ1-2 | - | TRBV7-2 | TGTGCCAGCAGCATACCTAAGACAGTCGGCTATGGCTACACCTTC | CASSIPKTVGYGYTF
TRBJ1-1 | TRBD1 | TRBV7-9 | TGTGCCATCAGTGGGGACAGGAACACTGAAGCTTTCTTT | CAISGDRNTEAFF
TRBJ1-2 | - | TRBV19 | TGTGCCAGTAGTATCGGGGCTAACTATGGCTACACCTTC | CASSIGANYGYTF
TRBJ2-7 | - | TRBV4-3 | TGCGCCAGCAGCCAAGACGGCTCTAGCGCCTACGAGCAGTACTTC | CASSQDGSSAYEQYF
TRBJ2-1 | TRBD2 | TRBV29-1 | TGCAGCGTTGAAACCTGGACTAGCGGAAAGGTAAATGAGCAGTTCTTC | CSVETWTSGKVNEQFF
TRBJ1-4 | TRBD1 | TRBV15 | TGTGCCTCCTCCCCCAGACAGGGGGAAAATGAAAAACTGTTTTTT | CASSPRQGENEKLFF
TRBJ1-5 | TRBD1 | TRBV4-2 | TGTGCCAGCAGCCAAGAAATAGGGACAGGGAATCAGCCCCAGCATTTT | CASSQEIGTGNQPQHF
TRBJ2-7 | TRBD1 | TRBV7-2 | TGTGCCAGCAGCCTTTCGACAGGGGGCACGGGGGAGCAGTACTTC | CASSLSTGGTGEQYF
TRBJ2-4 | TRBD2 | TRBV30 | TGTGCCAGCACTAGCGGGTCCTTCTGGGACATTCAGTACTTC | CASTSGSFWDIQYF
TRBJ1-2 | TRBD1 | TRBV19 | TGTGCCAGTACTCACAGGGGGTATGGCTACACCTTC | CASTHRGYGYTF
TRBJ1-3 | - | TRBV11-3 | TGTGCCAGCAGCTTAGGGGGGCAGGGTTACTTTGGGAACACCATATATTTT | CASSLGGQGYFGNTIYF
TRBJ2-5 | - | TRBV7-2 | TGTGCCAGCACCTCGCGGAGGACCGAAAGGGAGACCCAGTACTTC | CASTSRRTERETQYF
TRBJ1-2 | - | TRBV27 | TGTGCCAGCAGTTTATCGACAGGAGCCTATGGCTACACCTTC | CASSLSTGAYGYTF
TRBJ1-1 | - | TRBV10-3 | TGTGCCATCAGGGGCCTCAGCACTGAAGCTTTCTTT | CAIRGLSTEAFF
TRBJ1-1 | - | TRBV13 | TGTGCCAGCAGCCCCTTGGGGGAGGGCTACACTGAAGCTTTCTTT | CASSPLGEGYTEAFF
TRBJ2-1 | TRBD2 | TRBV4-2 | TGTGCCAGCAGCCCGACTAGCGGGAGCGACAATGAGCAGTTCTTC | CASSPTSGSDNEQFF
TRBJ2-3 | TRBD1 | TRBV11-2 | TGTGCCAGCAGGTCCGGGACAGAAAGAGATACGCAGTATTTT | CASRSGTERDTQYF
TRBJ1-5 | TRBD1 | TRBV7-6 | TGTGCCAGGCAACCAGGGGGAAGTGGCAATCAGCCCCAGCATTTT | CARQPGGSGNQPQHF
TRBJ1-5 | - | TRBV30 | TGTGCCTGGAGTGTACAGGGCGATATACGGTATCAGCCCCAGCATTTT | CAWSVQGDIRYQPQHF
TRBJ1-2 | - | TRBV27 | TGTGCCAGCAGTTTATCGTCGCTCGCGGGCGGCTACACCTTC | CASSLSSLAGGYTF
TRBJ1-2 | - | TRBV7-9 | TGTGCCAGCAGCTCGGACAGTAACTATGGCTACACCTTC | CASSSDSNYGYTF
TRBJ1-2 | TRBD1 | TRBV7-2 | TGTGCCAGCAGCCCCGGGACAGGGGAACATGGCTACACCTTC | CASSPGTGEHGYTF
TRBJ1-4 | TRBD1 | TRBV6-6 | TGTGCCAGCAGTTGGACAGGGGACGTACGAAATGAAAAACTGTTTTTT | CASSWTGDVRNEKLFF
TRBJ2-2 | TRBD2 | TRBV19 | TGTGCCAGTAGGAGTTTGCAAGCGGGGGGGGCCGGGGAGCTGTTTTTT | CASRSLQAGGAGELFF
TRBJ1-2 | - | TRBV27 | TGTGCCACCAAGGCGGGTGACGTATCGACTGGCTACACCTTC | CATKAGDVSTGYTF
TRBJ2-7 | - | TRBV10-1 | TGCGCCAGCAGCAAAGGTACAGGGCCTCACTACGAGCAGTACTTC | CASSKGTGPHYEQYF
TRBJ2-5 | - | TRBV19 | TGTGCCAGTAGTATCGGGAGCGGGTTAGAGACCCAGTACTTC | CASSIGSGLETQYF
TRBJ1-1 | - | TRBV16 | TGTGCCAGCAGCCAACGTCTCTCAGGGCTCACTGAAGCTTTCTTT | CASSQRLSGLTEAFF
TRBJ1-1 | TRBD1 | TRBV7-8 | TGTGCCAGCAGCTTAGTTGTGGCAGGGGGCTTTAATTCTGAAGCTTTCTTT | CASSLVVAGGFNSEAFF
TRBJ2-1 | TRBD2 | TRBV27 | TGTGCCAGCAGTAGGACTAGCGGGGGGGCGATAAATGAGCAGTTCTTC | CASSRTSGGAINEQFF
TRBJ1-2 | TRBD1 | TRBV27 | TGTGCCAGCAGTTTATCAACAGGGGTGGCCTATGGCTACACCTTC | CASSLSTGVAYGYTF
TRBJ1-2 | - | TRBV19 | TGTGCCAGTAGCCCCCGGGACAATAACTATGGCTACACCTTC | CASSPRDNNYGYTF
TRBJ2-7 | - | TRBV5-1 | TGCGCCAGCAGCTCCCGACAGACTTACGAGCAGTACTTC | CASSSRQTYEQYF
TRBJ1-4 | - | TRBV30 | TGTGCCTGGAGGCACGGACTAAAGATTTCAACTAATGAAAAACTGTTTTTT | CAWRHGLKISTNEKLFF
TRBJ1-2 | - | TRBV6-1 | TGTGCCAGCACGGCCGGGGGGGCGCAAAATGGCTACACCTTC | CASTAGGAQNGYTF
TRBJ2-7 | TRBD1 | TRBV5-1 | TGCGCCAGCAGCAGGCAGGGGGCCGACGAGCAGTACTTC | CASSRQGADEQYF
TRBJ1-5 | - | TRBV9 | TGTGCCAGCAGCTTAGGACAGAGCAATCAGCCCCAGCATTTT | CASSLGQSNQPQHF
TRBJ2-7 | - | TRBV5-6 | TGTGCCAGCAGCTTGGGTTACAACTCCTACGAGCAGTACTTC | CASSLGYNSYEQYF
TRBJ2-1 | TRBD2 | TRBV10-3 | TGTGCCATCAGTGCCGGGACTAACTACAATGAGCAGTTCTTC | CAISAGTNYNEQFF
TRBJ2-1 | TRBD2 | TRBV10-3 | TGTGCCATCAGGAAAGGACTAGCGGGGATAGACAATGAGCAGTTCTTC | CAIRKGLAGIDNEQFF
TRBJ2-7 | - | TRBV7-2 | TGTGCCAGCAGCTTAGGTAGGGAGGCCGCCTACGAGCAGTACTTC | CASSLGREAAYEQYF
TRBJ1-4 | TRBD1 | TRBV6-6 | TGTGCCAGCAGGGACAGGGAGAGAGAAAAACTGTTTTTT | CASRDREREKLFF
TRBJ1-1 | - | TRBV5-1 | TGCGCCAGCAGCCGGTGGGCCCTTCTACCCAACACTGAAGCTTTCTTT | CASSRWALLPNTEAFF
TRBJ2-7 | TRBD1 | TRBV5-1 | TGCGCCAGCAGCCAGCGGACAGGGGGCCACGAGCAGTACTTC | CASSQRTGGHEQYF
TRBJ2-7 | - | TRBV10-3 | TGTGCCATCAGTTTAAATTCCTACGAGCAGTACTTC | CAISLNSYEQYF
TRBJ2-7 | TRBD1 | TRBV29-1 | TGCAGCGTTGTCGGTCGGGACAGGACGTCCCTTGCCTACGAGCAGTACTTC | CSVVGRDRTSLAYEQYF
TRBJ2-7 | TRBD1 | TRBV7-8 | TGTGCCAGCAGCTTAGTGCGGGGGACAGGGGGATCCGAGCAGTACTTC | CASSLVRGTGGSEQYF
TRBJ2-1 | TRBD2 | TRBV6-6 | TGTGCCAGCAGTGACTGGGGGGGGGTCTACAATGAGCAGTTCTTC | CASSDWGGVYNEQFF
TRBJ2-3 | - | TRBV14 | TGTGCCAGCAGGCAACTCGGGACACCGAGCACAGATACGCAGTATTTT | CASRQLGTPSTDTQYF
TRBJ1-4 | - | TRBV7-2 | TGTGCCAGCAGCCGGACACTCACTAATGAAAAACTGTTTTTT | CASSRTLTNEKLFF
TRBJ2-7 | - | TRBV2 | TGTGCCAGCAGTCCCCAGGGGTACGAGCAGTACTTC | CASSPQGYEQYF